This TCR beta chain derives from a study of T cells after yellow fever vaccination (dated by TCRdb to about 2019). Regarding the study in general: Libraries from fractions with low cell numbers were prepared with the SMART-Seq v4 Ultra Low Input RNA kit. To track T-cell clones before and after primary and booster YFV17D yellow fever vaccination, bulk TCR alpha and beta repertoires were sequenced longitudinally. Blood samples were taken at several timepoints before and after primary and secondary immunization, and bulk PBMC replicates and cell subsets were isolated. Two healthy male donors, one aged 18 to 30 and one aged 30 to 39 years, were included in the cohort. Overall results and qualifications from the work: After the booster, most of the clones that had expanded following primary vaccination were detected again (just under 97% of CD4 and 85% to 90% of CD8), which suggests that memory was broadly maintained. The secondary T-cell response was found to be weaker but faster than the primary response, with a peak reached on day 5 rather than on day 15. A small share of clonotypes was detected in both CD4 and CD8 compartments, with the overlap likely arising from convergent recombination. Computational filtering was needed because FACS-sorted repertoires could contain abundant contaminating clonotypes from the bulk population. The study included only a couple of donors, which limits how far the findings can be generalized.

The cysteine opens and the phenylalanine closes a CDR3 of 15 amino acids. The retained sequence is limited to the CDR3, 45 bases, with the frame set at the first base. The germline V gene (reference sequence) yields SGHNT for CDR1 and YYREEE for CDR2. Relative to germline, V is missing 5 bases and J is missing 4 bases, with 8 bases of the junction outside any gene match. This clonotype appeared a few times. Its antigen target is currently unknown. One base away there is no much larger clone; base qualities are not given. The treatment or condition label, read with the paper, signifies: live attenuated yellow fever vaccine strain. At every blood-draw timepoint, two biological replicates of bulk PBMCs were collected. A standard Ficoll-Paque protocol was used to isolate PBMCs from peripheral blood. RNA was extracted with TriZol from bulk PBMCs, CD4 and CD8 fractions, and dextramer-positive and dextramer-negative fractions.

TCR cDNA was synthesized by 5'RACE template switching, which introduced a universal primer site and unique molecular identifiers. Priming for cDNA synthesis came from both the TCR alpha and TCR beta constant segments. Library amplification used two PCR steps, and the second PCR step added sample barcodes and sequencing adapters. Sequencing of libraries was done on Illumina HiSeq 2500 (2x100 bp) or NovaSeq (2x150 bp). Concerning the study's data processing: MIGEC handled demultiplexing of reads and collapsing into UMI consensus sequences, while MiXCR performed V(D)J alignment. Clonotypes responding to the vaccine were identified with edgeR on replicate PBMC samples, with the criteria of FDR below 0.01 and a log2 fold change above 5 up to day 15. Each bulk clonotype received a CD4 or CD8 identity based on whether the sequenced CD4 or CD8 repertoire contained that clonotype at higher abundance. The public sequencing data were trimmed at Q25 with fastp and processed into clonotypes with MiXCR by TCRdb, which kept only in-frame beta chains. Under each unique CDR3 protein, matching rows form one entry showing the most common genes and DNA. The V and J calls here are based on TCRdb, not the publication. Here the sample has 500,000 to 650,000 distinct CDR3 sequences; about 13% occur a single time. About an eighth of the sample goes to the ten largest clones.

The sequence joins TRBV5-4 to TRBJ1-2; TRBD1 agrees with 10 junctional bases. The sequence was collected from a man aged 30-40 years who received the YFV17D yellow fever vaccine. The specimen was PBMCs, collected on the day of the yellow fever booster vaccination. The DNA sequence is TGTGCCAGCAGTCGGGACAGGGGCCTCAGCTATGGCTACACCTTC. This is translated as CASSRDRGLSYGYTF.